The 14 T cell receptor beta chains below all came from one sample that was sequenced in a study of blood T cell repertoires in COVID-19. Sequenced by immunoSEQ multiplex PCR; TCRdb stores in-frame clones only, minus some. The sample lists roughly 20,000 clones; roughly nine tenths were seen once. Source material: peripheral blood. The source of these receptors is a human donor with active COVID-19. The donor label of this sample is uncertain.

The V and J genes are TRBV11-3 and TRBJ2-1; 14 bases are a match to TRBD2. CDR3 length: 18 residues. Germline CDR1 and CDR2: SGHNT and YENEEA. V dropped 4 bases and J dropped 0; count of bases not matched to a gene: 5. The CDR3 here is CASSSGTSGGLSYNEQFF. DNA for the CDR3: TGTGCCAGCAGCTCCGGGACTAGCGGGGGCCTCTCCTACAATGAGCAGTTCTTC.

This chain links TRBV11-3 with TRBJ2-7, with 11 positions matching TRBD2. Germline V gene data show CDR1 as SGHNT and CDR2 as YENEEA. V lost 1 base and J lost 3; bases outside the gene matches: 5. This CDR3 has 16 amino acids. This chain's CDR3 is CASSLALSGRGYEQYF. As DNA, the CDR3 is TGTGCCAGCAGCTTAGCTCTTAGCGGGAGGGGCTACGAGCAGTACTTC.

This clone has only one observation. This chain joins TRBV7-2 and TRBJ2-2; D is unresolved. The CDR3 runs to 15 residues. The germline V gene has CDR1 SGHTA and CDR2 FQGNSA. V was trimmed by 3 bases and J by 2 bases, leaving 10 bases between them. In DNA form, the CDR3 reads TGTGCCAGCAGCTTCTCTCTATATAACACCGGGGAGCTGTTTTTT. It translates to CASSFSLYNTGELFF.

The table lists this clone with a few counts. The chain links TRBV3-1 (or the pseudogene TRBV3-2) to TRBJ2-1; the match to TRBD2 covers 16 bases. Germline CDR1 reads LGHDT; CDR2 reads YNNKEL (reference sequence). J gave up 5 bases and V 3 bases, and 4 bases lay outside the gene matches. CDR3 length equals 17 residues. The CDR3 reads CASSHRGLAGGNNEQFF. The CDR3 region has the DNA TGTGCCAGCAGCCATAGGGGACTAGCGGGGGGGAACAATGAGCAGTTCTTC.

The chain combines TRBV19 with TRBJ2-1, with 7 positions matching TRBD2. CDR1 and CDR2 (germline): LNHDA, SQIVND (reference sequence). With 2 bases clipped from V and 10 bases from J, the junction kept 11 bases outside the gene matches. CDR3 length: 15 residues. The CDR3 loop reads CASSINAGEKAEQFF. The CDR3 bases are TGTGCCAGTAGTATAAACGCGGGAGAAAAAGCCGAGCAGTTCTTC. The full variable domain, with the rest looked up from reference TRBV19 and TRBJ2-1, is DGGITQSPKYLFRKEGQNVTLSCEQNLNHDAMYWYRQDPGQGLRLIYYSQIVNDFQKGDIAEGYSVSREKKESFPLTVTSAQKNPTAFYLCASSINAGEKAEQFFGPGTRLTVL.

The chain recombines TRBV16 with TRBJ1-2, with D maybe TRBD1 (6 bases). The CDR3 extends over 17 amino acids. The V gene lost 2 bases and the J gene lost 3 bases, with 19 bases spanning the gap. Germline assignment: CDR1 KGHSY and CDR2 FQNENV. The CDR3, as DNA: TGTGCCAGCAGCCAACCCCGGGACAACGAGCCATACTATGGCTACACCTTC. Translating gives CASSQPRDNEPYYGYTF.

The chain is built from TRBV11-2 and TRBJ1-1, with 7 nucleotides matching TRBD1. With V trimmed by 2 bases and J by 5 bases, 5 bases remained unmatched. The germline CDR1 and CDR2 sequences are SGHAT and FQNNGV. This CDR3 spans 14 amino acids. CDR3 protein: CASSLQGGRTEAFF. The CDR3 DNA sequence: TGTGCCAGCAGCTTACAAGGGGGCAGGACTGAAGCTTTCTTT.

The rearrangement uses TRBV25-1 and TRBJ2-1, with 8 bases lining up with TRBD2. Germline V gives CDR1 MGHDK, CDR2 SYGVNS. J lost 0 bases, V lost 4 bases, and 5 bases had no gene match. The CDR3 totals 16 residues. The CDR3 protein is CASSVSSGSSYNEQFF. CDR3 in DNA: TGTGCCAGCAGTGTATCTAGCGGGTCCTCCTACAATGAGCAGTTCTTC. Full variable domain (remainder filled in from reference TRBV25-1 and TRBJ2-1): EADIYQTPRYLVIGTGKKITLECSQTMGHDKMYWYQQDPGMELHLIHYSYGVNSTEKGDLSSESTVSRIRTEHFPLTLESARPSHTSQYLCASSVSSGSSYNEQFFGPGTRLTVL.

The rearrangement joins TRBV7-3 to TRBJ1-2; 8 bases line up with TRBD1. The CDR3 contains 14 residues. CDR1 is SGHTA, CDR2 FQGTGA, per germline. Germline trimming cut 5 bases from V and 6 bases from J; bases unmatched to any gene: 8. The CDR3 loop reads CASSPRTGHDGYTF. The CDR3 DNA sequence: TGTGCCAGCAGCCCCCGGACAGGGCACGATGGCTACACCTTC.

The chain uses TRBV12-3 or TRBV12-4 and TRBJ1-6, with D perhaps matching TRBD1 (6 bases). With 5 bases removed from V and 5 bases from J, the gap between germline ends came to 7 bases. CDR3 length: 13 amino acids. The CDR3 protein is CASSTGNNSPLHF. Written as DNA, the CDR3 is TGTGCCAGCAGTACAGGGAATAATTCACCCCTCCACTTT.

The chain joins TRBV28 to TRBJ2-7; no definite D call. Per the germline V gene, CDR1 is MDHEN and CDR2 is SYDVKM. The CDR3 runs to 13 residues. The V and J ends lost 2 bases and 7 bases respectively, with 12 bases between them. CDR3 region: CASSLMASEEQYF. In nucleotides, the CDR3 is TGTGCCAGCAGTTTAATGGCCAGCGAAGAGCAGTACTTC.

CDR3 in DNA: TGTGCCAGCAGCTCAGCCCGAGGGTCGGGGGGCAATGAGCAGTTCTTC. This sequence encodes CASSSARGSGGNEQFF. The rearrangement joins TRBV7-9 to TRBJ2-1, with TRBD2 matching 7 bases. The CDR3 has 16 residues. Germline values: CDR1 SEHNR, CDR2 FQNEAQ (reference sequence). Unmatched junction bases numbered 12, after V lost 4 bases and J lost 6 bases.

This chain connects TRBV5-1 to TRBJ1-4; maybe TRBD1 (5 bases). There are 16 residues in the CDR3. Germline V lookup: CDR1 SGHRS, CDR2 YFSETQ. Trimming took off 1 base at V and 3 bases at J, with 13 bases between the two ends. The CDR3 spells CASSLRAGQANEKLFF. In DNA form, the CDR3 reads TGCGCCAGCAGCTTGAGGGCGGGGCAGGCTAATGAAAAACTGTTTTTT.

The chain is built from TRBV5-1 and TRBJ2-7, with TRBD1 as a possible D gene (6 bases). V lost 5 bases and J lost 2, with 11 bases in between. The CDR3 totals 13 residues. Germline V gives CDR1 SGHRS, CDR2 YFSETQ. The CDR3 reads CASSRQDPYEQYF. CDR3 nucleotide sequence: TGCGCCAGCAGTCGACAGGACCCCTACGAGCAGTACTTC.